This T cell receptor beta chain appears in the sequencing data of a study of shared clonotypes between healthy human individuals. This clone appeared a few times. With 5 bases clipped from V and 7 bases from J, the junction kept 10 bases outside the gene matches. CDR1 and CDR2 from the germline V gene are MGHRA and YSYEKL. The CDR3 consists of 15 residues. Clones were sequenced by immunoSEQ multiplex PCR, and TCRdb holds only the in-frame ones, with some missing. The sample shows around 1.1 million clones, about 80% of them seen only once. Sample: memory CD4+ T cells from PBMCs. Subset in this sample: CD45RA-negative fraction. The sequence was obtained from a man between 18 and 29 years old in good health. Some clones in this sample may be carry-over from other donors' samples. The chain uses TRBV4-1 and TRBJ1-4, with 7 bases lining up with TRBD1. The CDR3 DNA reads TGCGCCAGCAGCGACAACAGGGGAGGGAGTGAAAAACTGTTTTTT. Translated: CASSDNRGGSEKLFF.